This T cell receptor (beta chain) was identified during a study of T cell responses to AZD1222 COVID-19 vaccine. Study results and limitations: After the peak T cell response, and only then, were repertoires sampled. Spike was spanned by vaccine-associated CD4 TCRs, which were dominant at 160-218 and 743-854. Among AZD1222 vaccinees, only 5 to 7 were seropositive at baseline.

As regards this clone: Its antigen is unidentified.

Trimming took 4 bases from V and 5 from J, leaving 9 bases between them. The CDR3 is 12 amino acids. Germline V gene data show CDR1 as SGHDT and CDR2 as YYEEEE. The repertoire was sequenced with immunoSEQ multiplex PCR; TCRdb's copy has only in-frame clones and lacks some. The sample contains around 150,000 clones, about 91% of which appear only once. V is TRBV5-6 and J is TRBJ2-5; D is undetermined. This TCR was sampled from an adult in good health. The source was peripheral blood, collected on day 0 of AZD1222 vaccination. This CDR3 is CASSRGWETQYF. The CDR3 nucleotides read TGTGCCAGCAGCCGTGGGTGGGAGACCCAGTACTTC. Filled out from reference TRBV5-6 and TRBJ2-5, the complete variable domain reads DAGVTQSPTHLIKTRGQQVTLRCSPKSGHDTVSWYQQALGQGPQFIFQYYEEEERQRGNFPDRFSGHQFPNYSSELNVNALLLGDSALYLCASSRGWETQYFGPGTRLLVL.